This T cell receptor beta chain derives from a study of T cells in Graves' hyperthyroidism and ophthalmopathy. TCR beta CDR3 sequences were amplified from RNA transcripts. The HTBI primer set was used in a first-round RT-PCR of the TCR CDR3. TCRdb used MiXCR to reprocess the multiplex PCR reads, holding one entry per CDR3 protein. The table shows around 800,000 distinct CDR3 sequences, with over 35% occurring only once. The CDR3 extends over 16 amino acids. The trim removed 3 bases at V and 0 bases at J, leaving 4 bases unmatched. The sample consisted of blood. This sequence was found in a man between 18 and 35 years old with Graves' hyperthyroidism. The V gene is TRBV12-3 or TRBV12-4, the J gene TRBJ1-5; 8 bases line up with TRBD1. CDR3 in amino acids: CASSFGTGYSNQPQHF. The CDR3, as DNA: TGTGCCAGCAGTTTTGGGACAGGATATAGCAATCAGCCCCAGCATTTT.